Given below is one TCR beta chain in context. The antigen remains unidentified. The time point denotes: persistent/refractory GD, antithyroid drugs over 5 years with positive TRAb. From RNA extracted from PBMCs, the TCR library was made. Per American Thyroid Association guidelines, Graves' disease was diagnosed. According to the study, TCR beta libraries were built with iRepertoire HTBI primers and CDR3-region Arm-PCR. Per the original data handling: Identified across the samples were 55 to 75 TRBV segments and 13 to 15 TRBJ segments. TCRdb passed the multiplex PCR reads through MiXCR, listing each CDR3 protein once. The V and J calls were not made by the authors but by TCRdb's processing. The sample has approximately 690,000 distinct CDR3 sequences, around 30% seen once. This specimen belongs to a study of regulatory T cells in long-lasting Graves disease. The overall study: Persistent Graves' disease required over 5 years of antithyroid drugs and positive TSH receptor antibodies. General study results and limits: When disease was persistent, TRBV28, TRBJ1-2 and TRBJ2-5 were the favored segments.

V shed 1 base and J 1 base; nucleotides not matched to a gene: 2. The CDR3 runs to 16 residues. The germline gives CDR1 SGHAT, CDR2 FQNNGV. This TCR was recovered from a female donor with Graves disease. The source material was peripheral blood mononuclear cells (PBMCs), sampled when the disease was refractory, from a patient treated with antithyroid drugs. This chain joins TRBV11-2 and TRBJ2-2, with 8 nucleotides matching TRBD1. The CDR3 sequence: CASSLVGQGNTGELFF. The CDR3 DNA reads TGTGCCAGCAGCTTAGTTGGACAGGGGAACACCGGGGAGCTGTTTTTT. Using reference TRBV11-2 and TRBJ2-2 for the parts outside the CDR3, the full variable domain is EAGVAQSPRYKIIEKRQSVAFWCNPISGHATLYWYQQILGQGPKLLIQFQNNGVVDDSQLPKDRFSAERLKGVDSTLKIQPAKLEDSAVYLCASSLVGQGNTGELFFGEGSRLTVL.